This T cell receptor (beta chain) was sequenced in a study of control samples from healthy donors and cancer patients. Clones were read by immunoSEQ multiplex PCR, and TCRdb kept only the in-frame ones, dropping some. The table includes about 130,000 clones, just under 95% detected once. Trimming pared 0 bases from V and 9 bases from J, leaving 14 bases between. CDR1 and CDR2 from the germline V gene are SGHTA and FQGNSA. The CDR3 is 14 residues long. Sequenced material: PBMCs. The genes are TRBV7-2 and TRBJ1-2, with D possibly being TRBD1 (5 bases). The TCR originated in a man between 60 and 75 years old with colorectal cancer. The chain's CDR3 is CASSLANQGISYTF. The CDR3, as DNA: TGTGCCAGCAGCTTAGCGAATCAGGGCATAAGCTACACCTTC.